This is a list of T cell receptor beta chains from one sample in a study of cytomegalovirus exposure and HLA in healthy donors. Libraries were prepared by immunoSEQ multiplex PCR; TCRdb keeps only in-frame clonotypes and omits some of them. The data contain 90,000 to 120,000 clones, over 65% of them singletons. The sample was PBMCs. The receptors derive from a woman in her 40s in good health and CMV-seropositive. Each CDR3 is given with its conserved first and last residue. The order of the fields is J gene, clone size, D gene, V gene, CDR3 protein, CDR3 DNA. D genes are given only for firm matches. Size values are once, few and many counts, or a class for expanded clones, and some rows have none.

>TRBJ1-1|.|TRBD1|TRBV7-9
CASSLAGTGSWAAFF
TGTGCCAGCAGCTTAGCCGGGACAGGGTCATGGGCGGCTTTCTTT
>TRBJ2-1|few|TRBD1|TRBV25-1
CASSVFRTGEYNAQFF
TGTGCCAGCAGTGTATTTAGGACAGGGGAATACAATGCGCAGTTCTTC
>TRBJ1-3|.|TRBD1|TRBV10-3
CAISPQGAGNTIYF
TGTGCCATCAGCCCGCAGGGGGCTGGAAACACCATATATTTT
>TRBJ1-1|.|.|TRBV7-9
CASSAPGHTEAFF
TGTGCCAGCAGCGCGCCAGGGCACACTGAAGCTTTCTTT
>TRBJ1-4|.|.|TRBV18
CASSLGHGREKLFF
TGTGCCAGCTCGCTGGGACACGGCCGTGAAAAACTGTTTTTT
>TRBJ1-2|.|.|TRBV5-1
CASKPDGGNYGYTF
TGCGCCAGCAAACCGGACGGAGGAAACTATGGCTACACCTTC
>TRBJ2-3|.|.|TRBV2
CASSGQFSTDTQYF
TGTGCCAGCAGTGGACAGTTTAGCACAGATACGCAGTATTTT
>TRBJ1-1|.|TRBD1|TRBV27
CASKGTGSPLNTEAFF
TGTGCCAGCAAAGGGACAGGGAGCCCTTTGAACACTGAAGCTTTCTTT
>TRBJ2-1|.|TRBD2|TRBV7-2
CASSLGYRLAGVRVNEQFF
TGTGCCAGCAGCTTGGGCTATAGACTAGCGGGGGTTAGGGTAAATGAGCAGTTCTTC
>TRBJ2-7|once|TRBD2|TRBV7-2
CASSPRGGTNYEQYF
TGTGCCAGCAGCCCCCGGGGGGGCACTAATTACGAGCAGTACTTC
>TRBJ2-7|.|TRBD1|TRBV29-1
CSGLGLRDRGSSYEQYF
TGCAGCGGGCTCGGCCTAAGGGACAGGGGGAGCTCCTACGAGCAGTACTTC
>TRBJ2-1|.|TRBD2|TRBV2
CASRPSGSYNEQFF
TGTGCCAGCAGACCTAGCGGCTCCTACAATGAGCAGTTCTTC
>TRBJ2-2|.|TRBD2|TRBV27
CASSFSGVNGELFF
TGTGCCAGCAGTTTTAGCGGGGTTAACGGGGAGCTGTTTTTT
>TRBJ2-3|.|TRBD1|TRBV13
CASSEMGRGQDTQYF
TGTGCCAGCAGCGAAATGGGCAGGGGGCAAGATACGCAGTATTTT
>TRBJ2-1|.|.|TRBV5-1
CASSLEEYNEQFF
TGCGCCAGCAGCTTGGAGGAGTACAATGAGCAGTTCTTC
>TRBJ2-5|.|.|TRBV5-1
CASKPTVQETQYF
TGCGCCAGCAAACCGACAGTCCAAGAGACCCAGTACTTC
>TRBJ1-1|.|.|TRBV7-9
CASSSHLNRATEAFF
TGTGCCAGCAGCTCACATTTAAACAGGGCCACTGAAGCTTTCTTT